The present TCR beta chain was sequenced within a study of TIL therapy for anti-PD-1-resistant metastatic lung cancer. Overall study: Median tumor PD-L1 proportion score was about 6%. A few tumors were EGFR-mutant and two were ALK-rearranged.

The CDR3 contains 15 residues. Trimming took 5 bases from V and 3 from J; bases not matched to a gene: 5. CDR1 MNHEY and CDR2 SVGAGI come from the germline V gene. As for time point: pre-treatment sample, taken before nivolumab and TIL therapy. Adults with stage 4 NSCLC were enrolled in a phase I trial. The immunoSEQ assay was v3. Libraries were prepared by immunoSEQ multiplex PCR; TCRdb keeps only in-frame clonotypes and omits some of them. The profile shows roughly 23,000 clones, approximately 70% of them singletons. V and J are TRBV6-5 and TRBJ1-3; 9 positions agree with TRBD1. This receptor was taken from a person aged 25-85 years with non-small cell lung cancer. The source material was blood, sampled at baseline. The CDR3 DNA reads TGTGCCAGCAGTATAAAGGACAGGGGTGGAAACACCATATATTTT. It is translated as CASSIKDRGGNTIYF.